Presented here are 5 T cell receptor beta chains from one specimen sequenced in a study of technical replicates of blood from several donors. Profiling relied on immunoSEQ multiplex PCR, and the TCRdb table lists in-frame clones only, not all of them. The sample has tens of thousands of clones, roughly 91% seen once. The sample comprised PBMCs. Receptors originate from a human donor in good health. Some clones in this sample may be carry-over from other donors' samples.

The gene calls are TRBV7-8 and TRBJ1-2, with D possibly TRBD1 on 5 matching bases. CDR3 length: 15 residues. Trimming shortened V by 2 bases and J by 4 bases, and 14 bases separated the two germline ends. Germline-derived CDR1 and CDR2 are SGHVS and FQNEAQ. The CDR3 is CASSLRAGSGYGYTF. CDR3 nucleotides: TGTGCCAGCAGCTTACGTGCAGGGTCGGGCTATGGCTACACCTTC.

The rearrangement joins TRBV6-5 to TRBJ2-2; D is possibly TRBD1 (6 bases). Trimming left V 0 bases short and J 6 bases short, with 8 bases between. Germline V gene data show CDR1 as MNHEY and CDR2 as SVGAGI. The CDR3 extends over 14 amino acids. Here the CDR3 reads CASSYSTGSGELFF. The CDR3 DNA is TGTGCCAGCAGTTACTCGACAGGATCCGGGGAGCTGTTTTTT.

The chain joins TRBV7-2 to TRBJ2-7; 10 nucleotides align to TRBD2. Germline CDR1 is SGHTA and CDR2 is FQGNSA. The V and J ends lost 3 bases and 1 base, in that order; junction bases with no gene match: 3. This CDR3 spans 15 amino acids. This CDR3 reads CASSFASGGSYEQYF. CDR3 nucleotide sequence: TGTGCCAGCAGCTTCGCTAGCGGGGGTTCCTACGAGCAGTACTTC.

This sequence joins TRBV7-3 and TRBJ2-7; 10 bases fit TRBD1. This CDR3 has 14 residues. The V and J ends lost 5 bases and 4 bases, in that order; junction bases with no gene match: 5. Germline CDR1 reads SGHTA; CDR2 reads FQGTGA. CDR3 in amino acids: CASSRGQGPYEQYF. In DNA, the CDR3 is TGTGCCAGCAGCCGGGGACAGGGGCCTTACGAGCAGTACTTC.

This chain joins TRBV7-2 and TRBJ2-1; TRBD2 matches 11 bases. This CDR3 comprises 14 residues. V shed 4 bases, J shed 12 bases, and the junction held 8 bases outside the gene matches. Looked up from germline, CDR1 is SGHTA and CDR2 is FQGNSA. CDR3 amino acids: CASSSDIAGGRQFF. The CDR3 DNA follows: TGTGCCAGCAGCTCCGATATAGCGGGAGGGAGGCAGTTCTTC. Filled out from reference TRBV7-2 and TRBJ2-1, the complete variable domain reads GAGVSQSPSNKVTEKGKDVELRCDPISGHTALYWYRQSLGQGLEFLIYFQGNSAPDKSGLPSDRFSAERTGGSVSTLTIQRTQQEDSAVYLCASSSDIAGGRQFFGPGTRLTVL.